This TCR beta chain is drawn from a study of human T cells and chemical hapten exposure. V shed 1 base and J 2 bases; nucleotides not matched to a gene: 2. CDR3 length: 15 amino acids. Looked up from germline, CDR1 is SGDLS and CDR2 is YYNGEE. The total RNA was obtained from whole blood that was not fractionated. Remarks on this clonotype: The antigen remains unidentified.

TCRdb itself ran the 5' RACE reads through MiXCR, one entry per CDR3 protein. The sample lists roughly 110,000 distinct CDR3 sequences; roughly 19% were seen once. Study-level results: With DPC sensitization, TCRs exceeding 1 in 1000 frequency showed no change.

This clonotype was sampled from a human donor in good health. The genes are TRBV9 and TRBJ2-3; 9 nucleotides match TRBD2. CDR3 in DNA: TGTGCCAGCAGCGTAAGCGGGAGGTACACAGATACGCAGTATTTT. It yields the protein CASSVSGRYTDTQYF.